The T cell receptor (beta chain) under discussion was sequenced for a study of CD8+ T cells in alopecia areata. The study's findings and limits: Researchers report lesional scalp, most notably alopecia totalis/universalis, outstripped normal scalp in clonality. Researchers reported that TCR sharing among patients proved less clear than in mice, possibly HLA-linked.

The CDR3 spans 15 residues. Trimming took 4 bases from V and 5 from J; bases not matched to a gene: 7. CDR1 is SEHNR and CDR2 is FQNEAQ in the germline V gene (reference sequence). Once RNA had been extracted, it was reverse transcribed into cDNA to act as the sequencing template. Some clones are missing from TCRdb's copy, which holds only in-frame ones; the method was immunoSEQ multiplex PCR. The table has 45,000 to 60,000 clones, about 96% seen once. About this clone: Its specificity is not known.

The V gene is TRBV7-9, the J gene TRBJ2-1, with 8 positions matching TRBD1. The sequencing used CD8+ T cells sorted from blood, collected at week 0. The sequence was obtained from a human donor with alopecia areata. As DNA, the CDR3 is TGTGCCAGCAGCTCACCGACAGGGGAAAACAATGAGCAGTTCTTC. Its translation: CASSSPTGENNEQFF. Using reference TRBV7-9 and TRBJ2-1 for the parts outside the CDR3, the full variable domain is DTGVSQNPRHKITKRGQNVTFRCDPISEHNRLYWYRQTLGQGPEFLTYFQNEAQLEKSRLLSDRFSAERPKGSFSTLEIQRTEQGDSAMYLCASSSPTGENNEQFFGPGTRLTVL.